One and the same sample provided the 2 T cell receptor beta chains below, sequenced in a study of CD8 T cells in Susac syndrome. An input of roughly 0.5 to 1 ug of RNA was subjected to reverse transcription using random hexamers. MiXCR was run by TCRdb on the immunoSEQ multiplex PCR reads, yielding one entry per CDR3 protein. Of about 130,000 distinct CDR3 sequences listed, just under 95% are singletons. Specimen: CD8+ T cells from PBMCs. The receptors come from a human donor with Susac syndrome.

The chain couples TRBV14 to TRBJ2-1, with TRBD1 as a possible D gene (5 bases). CDR1 and CDR2 (germline): SGHDN, FVKESK. The CDR3 runs 13 residues. Trimming stripped 1 base from V and 6 bases from J, with 7 bases between. CDR3 in DNA: TGTGCCAGCAGCCAAGGGGGCCTCAATGAGCAGTTCTTC. This gives the protein CASSQGGLNEQFF.

This chain connects TRBV9 to TRBJ2-3; D is possibly TRBD2 (5 bases). This CDR3 comprises 16 residues. V lost 5 bases and J lost 2, with 18 bases in between. CDR1 is SGDLS and CDR2 is YYNGEE in the germline V gene. This CDR3 reads CASSGSPSGYTDTQYF. CDR3 nucleotides: TGTGCCAGCAGTGGTAGCCCGAGCGGCTACACAGATACGCAGTATTTT.